This TCR beta chain was profiled in a study of PD-L1 blockade in urothelial cancer. Background on the study: Blood analysis took place 3 weeks (second dose) and 6 weeks after treatment start. Researchers found blood samples held a median of roughly 140,000 T cells.

Individual patients had between 1 and 8 samples, taken pretreatment and on-treatment. Profiling relied on immunoSEQ multiplex PCR, and the TCRdb table lists in-frame clones only, not all of them. The sample has tens of thousands of clones; 80% to 90% are singletons. There are a few counts of this clone. As yet, its antigen is unknown. The CDR3 runs to 14 residues. Germline assignment: CDR1 LNHDA and CDR2 SQIVND (reference sequence). V was cut by 2 bases and J by 8 bases, with 15 bases left in between. Study-level results: By 3 weeks, tumor-associated blood clones had expanded more in durable-benefit patients.

The chain couples TRBV19 to TRBJ1-1; D gene unclear. This sample comprised PBMCs, obtained around atezolizumab (anti-PD-L1) treatment. The sequence was obtained from a man aged 50-60 years with urothelial cancer. CDR3: CASSISASPREAFF. For the CDR3, the DNA is TGTGCCAGTAGTATAAGCGCCAGCCCCCGGGAAGCTTTCTTT.